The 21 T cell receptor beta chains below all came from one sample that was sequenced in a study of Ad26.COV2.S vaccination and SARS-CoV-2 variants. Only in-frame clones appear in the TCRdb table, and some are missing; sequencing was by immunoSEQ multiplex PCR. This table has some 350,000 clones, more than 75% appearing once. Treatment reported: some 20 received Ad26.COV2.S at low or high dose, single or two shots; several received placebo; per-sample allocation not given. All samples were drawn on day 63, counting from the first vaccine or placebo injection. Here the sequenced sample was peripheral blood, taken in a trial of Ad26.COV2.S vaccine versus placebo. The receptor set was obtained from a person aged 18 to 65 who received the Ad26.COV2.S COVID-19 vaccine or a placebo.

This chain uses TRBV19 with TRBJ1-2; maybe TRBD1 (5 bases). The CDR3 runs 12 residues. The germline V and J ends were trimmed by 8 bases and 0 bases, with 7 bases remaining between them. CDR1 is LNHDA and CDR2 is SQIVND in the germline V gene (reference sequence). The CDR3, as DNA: TGTGCCAGTGCGACAGCTAACTATGGCTACACCTTC. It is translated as CASATANYGYTF.

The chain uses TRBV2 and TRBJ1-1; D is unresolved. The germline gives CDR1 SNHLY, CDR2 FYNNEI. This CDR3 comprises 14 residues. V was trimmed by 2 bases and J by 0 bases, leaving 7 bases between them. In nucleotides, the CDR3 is TGTGCCAGCAGTGAATATCAGATGAACACTGAAGCTTTCTTT. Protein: CASSEYQMNTEAFF.

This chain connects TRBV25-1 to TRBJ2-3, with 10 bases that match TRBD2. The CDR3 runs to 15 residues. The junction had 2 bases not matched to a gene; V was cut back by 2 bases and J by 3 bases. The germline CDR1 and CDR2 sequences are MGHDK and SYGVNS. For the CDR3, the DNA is TGTGCCAGCAGTGAAGGGGGACTAGCGACAGATACGCAGTATTTT. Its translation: CASSEGGLATDTQYF.

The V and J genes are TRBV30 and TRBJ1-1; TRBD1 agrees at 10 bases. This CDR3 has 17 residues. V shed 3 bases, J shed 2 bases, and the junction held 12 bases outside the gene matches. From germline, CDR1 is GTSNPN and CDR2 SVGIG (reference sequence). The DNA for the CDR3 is TGTGCCTGGAGGACTCAACCGGGACAGGGGCTCAACACTGAAGCTTTCTTT. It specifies CAWRTQPGQGLNTEAFF.

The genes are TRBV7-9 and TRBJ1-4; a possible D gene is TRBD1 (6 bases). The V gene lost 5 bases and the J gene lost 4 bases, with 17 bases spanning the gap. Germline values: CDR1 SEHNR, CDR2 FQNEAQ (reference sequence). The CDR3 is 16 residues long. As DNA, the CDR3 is TGTGCCAGCAGCCCGAGGGGGGCTCCACTTAATGAAAAACTGTTTTTT. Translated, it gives CASSPRGAPLNEKLFF.

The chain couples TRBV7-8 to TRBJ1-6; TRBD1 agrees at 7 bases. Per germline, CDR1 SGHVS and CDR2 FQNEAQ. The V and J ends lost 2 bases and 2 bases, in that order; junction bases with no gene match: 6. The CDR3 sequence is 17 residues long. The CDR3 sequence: CASSLSVQGTYNSPLHF. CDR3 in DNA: TGTGCCAGCAGCTTAAGTGTACAGGGGACCTATAATTCACCCCTCCACTTT.

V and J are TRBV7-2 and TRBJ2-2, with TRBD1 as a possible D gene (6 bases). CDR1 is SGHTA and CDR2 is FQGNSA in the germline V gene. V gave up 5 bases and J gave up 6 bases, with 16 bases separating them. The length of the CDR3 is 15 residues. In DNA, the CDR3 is TGTGCCAGCAGCACCGGACAGATCCTCCCCGGGGAGCTGTTTTTT. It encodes CASSTGQILPGELFF.

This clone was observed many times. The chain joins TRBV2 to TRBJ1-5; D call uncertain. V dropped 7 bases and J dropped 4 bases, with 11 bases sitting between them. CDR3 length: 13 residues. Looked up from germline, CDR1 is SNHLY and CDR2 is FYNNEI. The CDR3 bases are TGTGCCAGCAATTTTAGAGAGAATCAGCCCCAGCATTTT. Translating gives CASNFRENQPQHF.

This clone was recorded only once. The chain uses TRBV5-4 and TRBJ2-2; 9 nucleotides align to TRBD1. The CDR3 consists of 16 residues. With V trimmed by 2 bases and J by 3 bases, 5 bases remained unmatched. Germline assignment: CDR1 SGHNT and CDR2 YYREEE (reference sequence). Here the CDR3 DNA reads TGTGCCAGCAGCTTTGTCGGACAGGGGTACACCGGGGAGCTGTTTTTT. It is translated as CASSFVGQGYTGELFF. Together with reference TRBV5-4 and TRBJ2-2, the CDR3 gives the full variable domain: ETGVTQSPTHLIKTRGQQVTLRCSSQSGHNTVSWYQQALGQGPQFIFQYYREEENGRGNFPPRFSGLQFPNYSSELNVNALELDDSALYLCASSFVGQGYTGELFFGEGSRLTVL.

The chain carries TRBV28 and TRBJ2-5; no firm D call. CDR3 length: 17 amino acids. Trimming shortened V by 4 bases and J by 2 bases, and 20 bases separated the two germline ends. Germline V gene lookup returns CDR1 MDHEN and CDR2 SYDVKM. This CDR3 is CASSSVFRRFLQETQYF. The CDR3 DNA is TGTGCCAGCAGTTCGGTCTTCAGGAGATTCCTACAAGAGACCCAGTACTTC. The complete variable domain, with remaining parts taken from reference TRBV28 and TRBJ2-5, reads DVKVTQSSRYLVKRTGEKVFLECVQDMDHENMFWYRQDPGLGLRLIYFSYDVKMKEKGDIPEGYSVSREKKERFSLILESASTNQTSMYLCASSSVFRRFLQETQYFGPGTRLLVL.

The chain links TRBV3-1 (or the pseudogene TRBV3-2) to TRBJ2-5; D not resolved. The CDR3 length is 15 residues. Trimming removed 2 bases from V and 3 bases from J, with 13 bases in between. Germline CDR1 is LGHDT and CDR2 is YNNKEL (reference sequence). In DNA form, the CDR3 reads TGTGCCAGCAGCCAATATATAGCAGCTGAAGAGACCCAGTACTTC. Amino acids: CASSQYIAAEETQYF.

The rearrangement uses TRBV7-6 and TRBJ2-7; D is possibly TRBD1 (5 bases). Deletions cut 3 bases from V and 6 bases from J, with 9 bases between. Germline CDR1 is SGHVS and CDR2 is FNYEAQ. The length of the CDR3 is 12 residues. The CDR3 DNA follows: TGTGCCAGCAGCTTTAGGGGATCCGAGCAGTACTTC. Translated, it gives CASSFRGSEQYF. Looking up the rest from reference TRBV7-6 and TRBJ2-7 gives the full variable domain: GAGVSQSPRYKVTKRGQDVALRCDPISGHVSLYWYRQALGQGPEFLTYFNYEAQQDKSGLPNDRFSAERPEGSISTLTIQRTEQRDSAMYRCASSFRGSEQYFGPGTRLTVT.

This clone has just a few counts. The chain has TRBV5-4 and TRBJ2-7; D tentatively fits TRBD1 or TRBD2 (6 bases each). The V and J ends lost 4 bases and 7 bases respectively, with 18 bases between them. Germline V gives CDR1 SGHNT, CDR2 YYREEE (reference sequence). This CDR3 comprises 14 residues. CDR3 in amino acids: CASSTDGGPLEQYF. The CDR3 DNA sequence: TGTGCCAGCAGCACGGACGGGGGCCCGCTGGAGCAGTACTTC. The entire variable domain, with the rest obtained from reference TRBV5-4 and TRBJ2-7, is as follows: ETGVTQSPTHLIKTRGQQVTLRCSSQSGHNTVSWYQQALGQGPQFIFQYYREEENGRGNFPPRFSGLQFPNYSSELNVNALELDDSALYLCASSTDGGPLEQYFGPGTRLTVT.

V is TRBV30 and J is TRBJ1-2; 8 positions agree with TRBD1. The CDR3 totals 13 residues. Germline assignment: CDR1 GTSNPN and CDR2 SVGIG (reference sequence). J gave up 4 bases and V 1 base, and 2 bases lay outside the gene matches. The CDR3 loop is CAWSEQGGYGYTF. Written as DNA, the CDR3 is TGTGCCTGGAGTGAACAGGGGGGCTATGGCTACACCTTC. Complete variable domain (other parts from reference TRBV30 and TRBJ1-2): SQTIHQWPATLVQPVGSPLSLECTVEGTSNPNLYWYRQAAGRGLQLLFYSVGIGQISSEVPQNLSASRPQDRQFILSSKKLLLSDSGFYLCAWSEQGGYGYTFGSGTRLTVV.

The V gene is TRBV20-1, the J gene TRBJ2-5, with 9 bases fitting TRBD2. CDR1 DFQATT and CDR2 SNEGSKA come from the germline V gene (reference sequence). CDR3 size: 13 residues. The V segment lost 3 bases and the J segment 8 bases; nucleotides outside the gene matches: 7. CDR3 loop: CSASRLSGGTQYF. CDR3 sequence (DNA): TGCAGTGCTAGTCGACTTAGCGGGGGAACCCAGTACTTC.

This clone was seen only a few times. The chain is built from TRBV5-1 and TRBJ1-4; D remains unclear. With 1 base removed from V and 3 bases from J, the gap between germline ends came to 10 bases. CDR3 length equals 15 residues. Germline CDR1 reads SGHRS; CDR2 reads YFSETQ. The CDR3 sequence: CASSLSSSANEKLFF. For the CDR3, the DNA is TGCGCCAGCAGCTTGTCGTCGTCAGCTAATGAAAAACTGTTTTTT.

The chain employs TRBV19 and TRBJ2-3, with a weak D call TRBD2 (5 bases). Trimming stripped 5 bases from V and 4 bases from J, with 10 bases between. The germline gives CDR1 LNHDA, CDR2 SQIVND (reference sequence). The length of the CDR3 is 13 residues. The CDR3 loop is CASSRSDADTQYF. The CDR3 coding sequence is TGTGCCAGTAGTCGTAGCGATGCAGATACGCAGTATTTT.

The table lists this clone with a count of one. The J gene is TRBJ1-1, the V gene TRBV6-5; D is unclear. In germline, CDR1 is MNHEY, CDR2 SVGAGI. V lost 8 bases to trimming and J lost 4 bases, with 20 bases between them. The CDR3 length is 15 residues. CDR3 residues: CASSPGGRHITEAFF. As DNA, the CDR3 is TGTGCCAGCTCGCCCGGTGGCAGGCACATCACTGAAGCTTTCTTT.

CDR3 amino acids: CASSLEGQQETQYF. DNA for the CDR3: TGCGCCAGCAGCTTGGAGGGACAGCAAGAGACCCAGTACTTC. The chain employs TRBV5-1 and TRBJ2-5, with 7 bases matching TRBD1. CDR1 is SGHRS, CDR2 YFSETQ, per germline. Germline trimming cut 0 bases from V and 2 bases from J; bases unmatched to any gene: 1. The CDR3 extends over 14 amino acids.

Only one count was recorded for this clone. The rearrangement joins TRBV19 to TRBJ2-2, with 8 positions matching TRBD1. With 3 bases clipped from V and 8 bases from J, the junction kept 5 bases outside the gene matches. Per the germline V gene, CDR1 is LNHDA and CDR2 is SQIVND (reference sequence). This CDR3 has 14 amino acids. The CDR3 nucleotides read TGTGCCAGTAGTATCCAGGGGGCGTTGGGGGAGCTGTTTTTT. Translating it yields CASSIQGALGELFF.

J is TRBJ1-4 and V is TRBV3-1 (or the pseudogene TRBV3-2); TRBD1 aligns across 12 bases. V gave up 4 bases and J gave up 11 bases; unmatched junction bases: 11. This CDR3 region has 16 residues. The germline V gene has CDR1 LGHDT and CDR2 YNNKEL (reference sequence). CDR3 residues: CASSRTGTGGAWKLFF. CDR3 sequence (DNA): TGTGCCAGCAGCCGGACCGGGACAGGGGGCGCGTGGAAACTGTTTTTT.